This entry lists 2 T cell receptor beta chains sequenced from one sample in a study of identical twins. MiXCR, run by TCRdb on the 5' RACE reads, gives a single entry per CDR3 protein. The sample records about 150,000 distinct CDR3 sequences, under 4.5% being singletons. Sequenced: memory T cells sorted from blood. These TCRs come from a man between 18 and 35 years old in good health.

In this sample, this clonotype turned up a few times. The V gene is TRBV6-2 or TRBV6-3, the J gene TRBJ1-1; a weak D match, TRBD1 (6 bases). The CDR3 consists of 11 residues. The V gene's germline CDR1 is MNHEY and CDR2 SVGEGT. V lost 7 bases to trimming and J lost 3 bases, with 6 bases between them. The CDR3 nucleotides read TGTGCCAGCACAGGGGACACTGAAGCTTTCTTT. This gives the protein CASTGDTEAFF.

This clonotype was seen many times. The chain joins TRBV10-3 to TRBJ2-2; TRBD1 aligns across 11 bases. V lost 5 bases to trimming and J lost 9 bases; unmatched junction nucleotides: 8. There are 15 residues in the CDR3. CDR1 and CDR2 from the germline V gene are ENHRY and SYGVKD. Written as DNA, the CDR3 is TGTGCCATCAGTTCCGGACAGGGGGCAGGGCGGGAGCTGTTTTTT. Amino acid sequence: CAISSGQGAGRELFF.